Listed below are T cell receptor beta chains from one sample, sequenced in a study of cytomegalovirus exposure and HLA in healthy donors. TCRdb's table, derived via immunoSEQ multiplex PCR, lists solely in-frame clones and lacks some. This table holds approximately 280,000 clones, 88% found once. The sample taken for sequencing was PBMCs. The receptors shown here come from a woman aged 18-29 years in good health and CMV-seronegative. The conserved cysteine and the conserved F or W are not part of the CDR3 here. Only part of the rows carry a size: once, few, many, or a class if the clone is expanded.

TRBV18	NA	TRBJ2-5	ATQKEVAETQY
TRBV5-1	NA	TRBJ2-1	ASSLAGDNEQF
TRBV28	NA	TRBJ1-1	ASSPTGSYTEAF
TRBV4-2	once	TRBJ2-1	ASSQDSGHNEQF
TRBV6-1	NA	TRBJ1-4	ASSHGGGTNEKLF
TRBV6-1	NA	TRBJ1-1	ASSGQVRGTEAF
TRBV5-4	NA	TRBJ2-5	ASSGPRGVQETQY
TRBV10-2	NA	TRBJ1-1	ASRHTGLDTEAF
TRBV6-5	NA	TRBJ1-2	ASSQGPTGRGYT
TRBV12-5	NA	TRBJ1-5	ASSSRPGGARGQPQH
TRBV7-2	NA	TRBJ2-7	ASSLEGLAGGFTYEQY
TRBV28	NA	TRBJ2-2	ASSLPGQGAKIGELF
TRBV7-6	NA	TRBJ2-1	ASSLVGRLGHEQF
TRBV6-1	NA	TRBJ1-3	ASSQGNGFGNTIY
TRBV5-5	once	TRBJ2-7	ASSIRPTGQPYEQY
TRBV11-2	NA	TRBJ2-7	ASSSHQLRTARSYEQY